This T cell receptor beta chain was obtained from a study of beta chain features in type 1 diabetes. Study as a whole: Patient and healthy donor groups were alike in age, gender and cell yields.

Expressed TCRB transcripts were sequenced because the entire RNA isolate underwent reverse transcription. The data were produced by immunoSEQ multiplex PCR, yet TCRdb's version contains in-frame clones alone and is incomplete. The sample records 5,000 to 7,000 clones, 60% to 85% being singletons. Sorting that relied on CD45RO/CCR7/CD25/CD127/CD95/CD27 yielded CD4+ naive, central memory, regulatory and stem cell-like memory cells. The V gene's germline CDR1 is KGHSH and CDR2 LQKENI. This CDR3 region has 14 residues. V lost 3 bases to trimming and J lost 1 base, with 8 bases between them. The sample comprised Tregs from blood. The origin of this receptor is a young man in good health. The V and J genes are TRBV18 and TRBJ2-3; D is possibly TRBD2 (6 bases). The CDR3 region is CASSPTSRTDTQYF. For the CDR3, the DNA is TGTGCCAGCTCACCGACTAGTCGCACAGATACGCAGTATTTT.